The 20 T cell receptor beta chains below come from one sample, sequenced in a study of cytomegalovirus exposure and HLA in healthy donors. This PCR relied on a set of 60 Vbeta primers and 13 Jbeta primers. TCRdb's table, derived via immunoSEQ multiplex PCR, lists solely in-frame clones and lacks some. The table shows 200,000 to 250,000 clones, with around 80% occurring only once. The sample comprised PBMCs. The origin of the receptors is an older woman in good health and CMV-seropositive.

CDR3 in amino acids: CASSFRASTDTQYF. In DNA form, the CDR3 reads TGTGCCAGCAGCTTCAGGGCTAGCACAGATACGCAGTATTTT. V usage is TRBV11-2 and J usage is TRBJ2-3; possibly TRBD1 for D (5 bases). Per germline, CDR1 SGHAT and CDR2 FQNNGV. V was trimmed by 3 bases and J by 0 bases, leaving 7 bases between them. The CDR3 contains 14 residues.

The rearrangement uses TRBV5-1 and TRBJ2-5; D is perhaps TRBD1 (5 bases). The germline V and J ends were trimmed by 0 bases and 1 base, with 10 bases remaining between them. The CDR3 consists of 15 residues. Per germline, CDR1 SGHRS and CDR2 YFSETQ. The CDR3 protein is CASSLAGQGQETQYF. In nucleotides, the CDR3 is TGCGCCAGCAGCTTGGCCGGGCAGGGCCAAGAGACCCAGTACTTC.

This chain connects TRBV7-9 to TRBJ1-2, with D tentatively TRBD1 (6 bases). The CDR3 consists of 13 residues. Trimming pared 6 bases from V and 4 bases from J, leaving 12 bases between. Germline CDR1 SEHNR, CDR2 FQNEAQ (reference sequence). CDR3 amino acids: CASRHRVGYGYTF. The DNA of the CDR3 is TGTGCCAGCAGACACAGGGTCGGCTATGGCTACACCTTC.

The rearrangement joins TRBV5-6 to TRBJ1-1, with D perhaps TRBD1 (6 bases). The CDR3 has 15 residues. The germline V gene has CDR1 SGHDT and CDR2 YYEEEE. Trimming removed 4 bases at V and 6 bases at J, with 19 bases between. The CDR3 sequence: CASSLAWDISPEAFF. As DNA, the CDR3 is TGTGCCAGCAGCCTGGCCTGGGACATTAGTCCTGAAGCTTTCTTT.

The rearrangement joins TRBV28 to TRBJ2-1, with unresolved D. CDR3 size: 12 residues. The V end was cut by 3 bases, the J end by 9 bases, with 9 bases between. CDR1 is MDHEN and CDR2 is SYDVKM in the germline V gene. CDR3 in DNA: TGTGCCAGCAGTTTTGAACTCGGTGAGCAGTTCTTC. Translating it yields CASSFELGEQFF.

The chain has TRBV5-5 and TRBJ2-7; the D is unclear. Trimming shortened V by 1 base and J by 3 bases, and 14 bases separated the two germline ends. CDR1 SGHKS and CDR2 YYEKEE come from the germline V gene (reference sequence). The CDR3 loop spans 15 amino acids. Here the CDR3 reads CASSLRVELFYEQYF. In DNA, the CDR3 is TGTGCCAGCAGCTTGCGGGTAGAGTTGTTCTACGAGCAGTACTTC.

J is TRBJ1-1 and V is TRBV7-9, with 8 nucleotides matching TRBD1. J lost 4 bases, V lost 4 bases, and 8 bases had no gene match. The CDR3 runs 15 residues. Germline loops: CDR1 SEHNR, CDR2 FQNEAQ (reference sequence). CDR3 in amino acids: CASSSIQGESTEAFF. CDR3 coding DNA: TGTGCCAGCAGCTCAATACAGGGGGAGAGCACTGAAGCTTTCTTT.

This clone appeared a few times. V usage is TRBV7-6 and J usage is TRBJ1-3; D perhaps matches TRBD1 (5 bases). The germline gives CDR1 SGHVS, CDR2 FNYEAQ. The V end lost 8 bases, the J end lost 12 bases, and 17 bases lay between the germline ends. This CDR3 region has 12 residues. The DNA for the CDR3 is TGTGCCAGCGATAACGGGAGGGGTGGCATATATTTT. Translating it yields CASDNGRGGIYF.

The gene calls are TRBV13 and TRBJ1-2, with D maybe TRBD1 (5 bases). There are 18 residues in the CDR3. The ends were cut back, 4 bases at V and 6 bases at J, with 27 bases in the middle. The V gene's germline CDR1 is PRHDT and CDR2 FYEKMQ (reference sequence). This CDR3 reads CASSWGSGRGGNRHGYTF. CDR3 bases: TGTGCCAGCAGCTGGGGATCGGGACGCGGGGGAAATCGCCATGGCTACACCTTC. Filled out from reference TRBV13 and TRBJ1-2, the complete variable domain reads AAGVIQSPRHLIKEKRETATLKCYPIPRHDTVYWYQQGPGQDPQFLISFYEKMQSDKGSIPDRFSAQQFSDYHSELNMSSLELGDSALYFCASSWGSGRGGNRHGYTFGSGTRLTVV.

The V call is TRBV5-4, the J call TRBJ1-2; no clear D. V was cut by 4 bases and J by 3 bases, with 10 bases left in between. The germline gives CDR1 SGHNT, CDR2 YYREEE (reference sequence). The CDR3 is 13 residues long. The CDR3 protein is CASSPSQDYGYTF. CDR3 coding DNA: TGTGCCAGCAGCCCCTCCCAGGACTATGGCTACACCTTC.

The chain has TRBV4-1 and TRBJ2-1; 10 bases are shared with TRBD2. The CDR3 is 18 residues long. Trimming removed 0 bases from V and 8 bases from J; junction bases left unmatched: 13. CDR1 and CDR2 from the germline V gene are MGHRA and YSYEKL. This CDR3 is CASSQDPGLAGVGDEQFF. CDR3 coding DNA: TGCGCCAGCAGCCAAGATCCGGGGCTAGCGGGAGTCGGCGATGAGCAGTTCTTC.

This clone was seen more than once but under ten times. The V gene is TRBV5-4, the J gene TRBJ1-1; tentative D call: TRBD1 (5 bases). V was clipped by 4 bases and J by 1 base, with 11 bases between them. In germline, CDR1 is SGHNT, CDR2 YYREEE (reference sequence). CDR3 size: 14 residues. The CDR3 reads CASSTGHQNTEAFF. The CDR3 DNA reads as TGTGCCAGCAGCACCGGACATCAGAACACTGAAGCTTTCTTT. Supplemented by reference TRBV5-4 and TRBJ1-1, the full variable domain reads ETGVTQSPTHLIKTRGQQVTLRCSSQSGHNTVSWYQQALGQGPQFIFQYYREEENGRGNFPPRFSGLQFPNYSSELNVNALELDDSALYLCASSTGHQNTEAFFGQGTRLTVV.

This clone was observed a few times. The chain has TRBV7-2 and TRBJ1-2; D perhaps matches TRBD1 (5 bases). This CDR3 contains 14 residues. V was shortened by 2 bases and J by 3 bases, with 10 bases between the two germline ends. Germline V CDR1 and CDR2: SGHTA, FQGNSA. This CDR3 reads CASSLLGRDYGYTF. CDR3 DNA sequence: TGTGCCAGCAGCTTATTAGGCAGGGACTATGGCTACACCTTC. Looking up the rest from reference TRBV7-2 and TRBJ1-2 gives the full variable domain: GAGVSQSPSNKVTEKGKDVELRCDPISGHTALYWYRQSLGQGLEFLIYFQGNSAPDKSGLPSDRFSAERTGGSVSTLTIQRTQQEDSAVYLCASSLLGRDYGYTFGSGTRLTVV.

The chain is built from TRBV6-1 and TRBJ2-3; 10 nucleotides align to TRBD1. The CDR3 length is 15 residues. Trimming took 3 bases from V and 3 from J; bases not matched to a gene: 3. The germline gives CDR1 MNHNS, CDR2 SASEGT. CDR3 sequence: CASSERDRGTDTQYF. The CDR3 nucleotides are TGTGCCAGCAGTGAGAGGGACAGGGGAACAGATACGCAGTATTTT.

The chain joins TRBV29-1 to TRBJ2-3; 7 bases align to TRBD1. The CDR3 spans 13 residues. Germline V gene lookup returns CDR1 SQVTM and CDR2 ANQGSEA. V lost 1 base to trimming and J lost 7 bases; unmatched junction nucleotides: 5. This CDR3 reads CSVEGDRAYTQYF. The CDR3, as DNA: TGCAGCGTTGAAGGCGACAGGGCATATACGCAGTATTTT.

The V gene is TRBV5-1, the J gene TRBJ2-7; 7 nucleotides agree with TRBD1. The CDR3 is 14 residues long. The junction had 6 bases not matched to a gene; V was cut back by 6 bases and J by 0 bases. In germline, CDR1 is SGHRS, CDR2 YFSETQ. The CDR3 region is CASNPGTVSYEQYF. The CDR3 nucleotides read TGCGCCAGCAACCCCGGGACAGTCTCCTACGAGCAGTACTTC.

This clone was found once. The chain combines TRBV15 with TRBJ2-7, with D possibly being TRBD1 (6 bases). The germline gives CDR1 LNHNV, CDR2 YYDKDF (reference sequence). V was shortened by 0 bases and J by 4 bases, with 13 bases between the two germline ends. This CDR3 has 15 amino acids. CDR3 sequence: CATSREGVGQYEQYF. CDR3 DNA sequence: TGTGCCACCAGCAGAGAGGGCGTCGGACAGTACGAGCAGTACTTC. Variable domain in full (rest from reference TRBV15 and TRBJ2-7): DAMVIQNPRYQVTQFGKPVTLSCSQTLNHNVMYWYQQKSSQAPKLLFHYYDKDFNNEADTPDNFQSRRPNTSFCFLDIRSPGLGDTAMYLCATSREGVGQYEQYFGPGTRLTVT.

The gene calls are TRBV12-5 and TRBJ2-3; 8 bases fit TRBD1. The CDR3 extends over 11 amino acids. Germline V gene lookup returns CDR1 LGHNT and CDR2 FRNRAP. The trim removed 4 bases at V and 9 bases at J, leaving 0 bases unmatched. CDR3 coding DNA: TGTGCTAGTGGTTCAGGGGGCACGCAGTATTTT. It codes for CASGSGGTQYF. Full variable domain (remainder filled in from reference TRBV12-5 and TRBJ2-3): DARVTQTPRHKVTEMGQEVTMRCQPILGHNTVFWYRQTMMQGLELLAYFRNRAPLDDSGMPKDRFSAEMPDATLATLKIQPSEPRDSAVYFCASGSGGTQYFGPGTRLTVL.

This rearrangement joins TRBV6-5 to TRBJ2-2; 8 bases match TRBD2. CDR3 length equals 15 residues. Germline trimming cut 8 bases from V and 0 bases from J; bases unmatched to any gene: 5. Per germline, CDR1 MNHEY and CDR2 SVGAGI. CDR3 nucleotide sequence: TGTGCCAGCGAGCGCGGGGGGACGAACACCGGGGAGCTGTTTTTT. Protein: CASERGGTNTGELFF.

The chain links TRBV7-9 to TRBJ1-1, with D unresolved. Germline V CDR1 and CDR2: SEHNR, FQNEAQ (reference sequence). The CDR3 consists of 15 residues. V was shortened by 1 base and J by 5 bases, with 14 bases between the two germline ends. As DNA, the CDR3 is TGTGCCAGCAGCTTAGTTGGGAGAAGTGGGACTGAAGCTTTCTTT. Amino acids: CASSLVGRSGTEAFF. Supplemented by reference TRBV7-9 and TRBJ1-1, the full variable domain reads DTGVSQNPRHKITKRGQNVTFRCDPISEHNRLYWYRQTLGQGPEFLTYFQNEAQLEKSRLLSDRFSAERPKGSFSTLEIQRTEQGDSAMYLCASSLVGRSGTEAFFGQGTRLTVV.